This entry lists 24 T cell receptor beta chains sequenced from one sample in a study of blood T cells in healthy people across ages. It was with a sample-barcoded 5' primer and a J-beta primer mix that a second PCR of roughly 6 to 12 cycles was run. From the 5' RACE reads, TCRdb called clonotypes with MiXCR, one entry per CDR3 protein. The table has over 300,000 distinct CDR3 sequences, about 55% seen once. Specimen: blood. The origin of the receptors is a man aged 55 to 70 in good health.

The rearrangement joins TRBV12-3 or TRBV12-4 to TRBJ2-5, with D uncertain. V dropped 4 bases and J dropped 5 bases, with 5 bases sitting between them. The CDR3 runs 11 residues. As DNA, the CDR3 is TGTGCCAGCAGTTCGTACGAGACCCAGTACTTC. Its translation is CASSSYETQYF.

The V and J genes are TRBV4-3 and TRBJ2-5; D remains ambiguous. This CDR3 has 16 residues. Trimming pared 0 bases from V and 5 bases from J, leaving 16 bases between. Germline V gene sequence: CDR1 LGHNA, CDR2 YSLEER. DNA of the CDR3: TGCGCCAGCAGCCAAGACGCCGGGTCTCCCCCGGAGACCCAGTACTTC. The encoded protein is CASSQDAGSPPETQYF.

V and J are TRBV9 and TRBJ2-7; 12 bases map to TRBD1. Germline V gene data show CDR1 as SGDLS and CDR2 as YYNGEE. V trimming: 4 bases; J trimming: 5 bases; junction bases outside the gene matches: 7. The CDR3 contains 15 residues. CDR3: CASSPQGTGGHEQYF. The DNA of the CDR3 is TGTGCCAGCAGCCCCCAAGGGACAGGGGGCCACGAGCAGTACTTC.

Points on this clonotype: The junction departs from the called germline gene at one end, perhaps through a read error. The V and J genes are TRBV4-2 and TRBJ2-4; perhaps TRBD2 as D (6 bases). CDR1 and CDR2 from the germline V gene are LGHNA and YNFKEQ. The CDR3 is 15 amino acids. CDR3 residues: CACSQGVGTENIQYF. The CDR3 DNA is TGTGCCTGCAGCCAAGGGGTTGGGACTGAAAACATTCAGTACTTC.

V is TRBV20-1 and J is TRBJ2-7; the match to TRBD2 covers 12 bases. The last part of the DNA fits TRBJ2-1 better; the J call may be wrong. This CDR3 has 17 residues. In germline, CDR1 is DFQATT, CDR2 SNEGSKA (reference sequence). CDR3 nucleotide sequence: TGCAGTGCTAGAGACTTCCCGACTAGCGGGAGCTCCTACGAGCAGTTCTTC. Its translation is CSARDFPTSGSSYEQFF.

The CDR3 here is CASSVAGTGNEQFF. As DNA, the CDR3 is TGTGCCAGCAGCGTGGCCGGGACCGGCAATGAGCAGTTCTTC. V usage is TRBV11-2 and J usage is TRBJ2-1, with D perhaps given as TRBD1 or TRBD2 (5 bases each). The CDR3 contains 14 residues. The V and J ends lost 5 bases and 6 bases respectively, with 14 bases between them. Per germline, CDR1 SGHAT and CDR2 FQNNGV.

The chain joins TRBV11-2 to TRBJ1-2; TRBD1 agrees at 7 bases. CDR1 is SGHAT, CDR2 FQNNGV, per germline. V was clipped by 4 bases and J by 4 bases; unmatched bases: 15. The CDR3 length is 17 residues. The CDR3 is CASSSRTGGGLFYGYTF. CDR3 coding DNA: TGTGCCAGCAGCTCCAGGACAGGTGGAGGACTATTCTATGGCTACACCTTC.

The rearrangement links TRBV30 to TRBJ1-4; D not resolved. V was clipped by 1 base and J by 5 bases, with 8 bases between them. CDR1 is GTSNPN and CDR2 is SVGIG in the germline V gene (reference sequence). The CDR3 is 13 residues long. The DNA of the CDR3 is TGTGCCTGGAGTGAAACAAGGAATGAAAAACTGTTTTTT. Its translation is CAWSETRNEKLFF.

Turning to this clonotype: The junction shows a germline mismatch at one end, possibly a read error. This chain uses TRBV5-5 with TRBJ2-5; TRBD2 matches at 14 bases. This CDR3 is 19 amino acids long. CDR1 and CDR2 from the germline V gene are SGHKS and YYEKEE (reference sequence). In nucleotides, the CDR3 is TGTGCCTGCAGCTTGCGGGGGACTAGCGGGGGCCACGACCGGGAGACCCAGTACTTC. This codes for CACSLRGTSGGHDRETQYF.

Here the CDR3 reads CSVVSYNEQFF. The CDR3 nucleotides are TGCAGCGTTGTTTCTTACAATGAGCAGTTCTTC. The chain is built from TRBV29-1 and TRBJ2-1, with D unresolved. The CDR3 is made up of 11 amino acids. The germline V and J ends were trimmed by 4 bases and 4 bases, with 5 bases remaining between them. Germline CDR1 and CDR2: SQVTM and ANQGSEA.

This chain's CDR3 is CSALRQGTDTQYF. In nucleotides, the CDR3 is TGCAGCGCCCTAAGACAGGGCACAGATACGCAGTATTTT. The V and J genes are TRBV29-1 and TRBJ2-3; TRBD1 might be the D (6 bases). Germline assignment: CDR1 SQVTM and CDR2 ANQGSEA. V lost 7 bases, J lost 1 base, and 12 bases lay in between. CDR3 length: 13 amino acids.

The gene calls are TRBV4-1 and TRBJ2-1; no definite D call. Per germline, CDR1 MGHRA and CDR2 YSYEKL. The V end was cut by 0 bases, the J end by 4 bases, with 10 bases between. The CDR3 sequence is 15 residues long. The CDR3 DNA reads TGCGCCAGCAGCCAAGATGGAGCACAGTACAATGAGCAGTTCTTC. Residues: CASSQDGAQYNEQFF.

The V and J genes are TRBV20-1 and TRBJ2-4; the D call may be TRBD1 or TRBD2 (5 bases each). The last part of the DNA fits TRBJ2-7 better; the J call may be wrong. This CDR3 is 15 amino acids long. Germline assignment: CDR1 DFQATT and CDR2 SNEGSKA (reference sequence). The CDR3 DNA reads TGCAGTGCTAGAGATTTTCGGGGCACACCTTACGAGCAGTACTTC. Its protein product is CSARDFRGTPYEQYF.

V and J are TRBV29-1 and TRBJ2-7; D may be TRBD1 or TRBD2 (5 bases each). The CDR3 is made up of 13 amino acids. The germline gives CDR1 SQVTM, CDR2 ANQGSEA. The V end lost 3 bases, the J end lost 5 bases, and 14 bases lay between the germline ends. This CDR3 is CSVDGTHKNEQYF. CDR3 nucleotides: TGCAGCGTTGATGGGACCCATAAAAACGAGCAGTACTTC.

The V gene is TRBV14, the J gene TRBJ2-6; D unclear. The CDR3 runs 15 residues. The V end was cut by 1 base, the J end by 0 bases, with 4 bases between. Germline V gene data show CDR1 as SGHDN and CDR2 as FVKESK. The CDR3 reads CASSQGSSGANVLTF. The CDR3, as DNA: TGTGCCAGCAGCCAAGGGAGCTCTGGGGCCAACGTCCTGACTTTC.

This clonotype occurred many times. The V call is TRBV9, the J call TRBJ2-7; D unresolved. V lost 0 bases and J 0 bases, leaving 7 bases between the germline ends. Germline V CDR1 and CDR2: SGDLS, YYNGEE. This CDR3 comprises 14 residues. The CDR3: CASSVDRHSYEQYF. The CDR3 DNA is TGTGCCAGCAGCGTAGACAGACACTCCTACGAGCAGTACTTC. Variable domain in full (rest from reference TRBV9 and TRBJ2-7): DSGVTQTPKHLITATGQRVTLRCSPRSGDLSVYWYQQSLDQGLQFLIQYYNGEERAKGNILERFSAQQFPDLHSELNLSSLELGDSALYFCASSVDRHSYEQYFGPGTRLTVT.

This clonotype was counted a few times. The chain links TRBV7-2 to TRBJ1-2; D call uncertain. CDR1 is SGHTA, CDR2 FQGNSA, per germline. V lost 1 base and J lost 1, with 13 bases in between. This CDR3 is 16 amino acids long. The CDR3 DNA follows: TGTGCCAGCAGCTTAGTTTCTGGGCAGAGTAACTATGGCTACACCTTC. Protein product: CASSLVSGQSNYGYTF.

This clonotype has just a few counts. This chain links TRBV7-2 with TRBJ2-7, with 9 positions matching TRBD1. Germline V gene sequence: CDR1 SGHTA, CDR2 FQGNSA. Trimming took 4 bases from V and 6 from J; bases not matched to a gene: 7. This CDR3 comprises 14 residues. CDR3 protein: CASSYRDRASEQYF. CDR3 nucleotide sequence: TGTGCCAGCAGCTACCGGGACAGGGCGAGCGAGCAGTACTTC.

This clonotype was seen at least ten times. The rearrangement links TRBV20-1 to TRBJ2-3; perhaps TRBD2 as D (7 bases). The CDR3 spans 15 residues. Germline CDR1 reads DFQATT; CDR2 reads SNEGSKA (reference sequence). The germline V and J ends were trimmed by 3 bases and 2 bases, with 15 bases remaining between them. The CDR3 sequence: CSASGGRFDTDTQYF. The DNA for the CDR3 is TGCAGTGCTAGCGGGGGGCGTTTTGACACAGATACGCAGTATTTT.

The chain carries TRBV2 and TRBJ2-3, with 7 bases aligning to TRBD2. Germline CDR1 SNHLY, CDR2 FYNNEI. The J segment lost 0 bases and the V segment lost 2 bases, leaving 5 bases of the junction unmatched. CDR3 length: 16 residues. DNA of the CDR3: TGTGCCAGCAGTGAAACCGACGGGGGGAGCACAGATACGCAGTATTTT. Translating gives CASSETDGGSTDTQYF.

As regards this clonotype: This may arise from a read error, as a much more abundant clone is one base away. This chain uses TRBV20-1 with TRBJ1-1; 9 nucleotides align to TRBD1. CDR1 is DFQATT, CDR2 SNEGSKA, per germline (reference sequence). CDR3 size: 14 residues. The J segment lost 8 bases and the V segment lost 1 base, leaving 8 bases of the junction unmatched. The CDR3: CSARGGQGGWEAFF. The CDR3, as DNA: TGCAGTGCTAGAGGGGGACAGGGAGGCTGGGAAGCTTTCTTT.

J is TRBJ2-2 and V is TRBV2; D might be TRBD2 (6 bases). The germline CDR1 and CDR2 sequences are SNHLY and FYNNEI. V was shortened by 7 bases and J by 4 bases, with 16 bases between the two germline ends. The CDR3 contains 15 residues. The CDR3 reads CASNPAGTLTGELFF. CDR3 DNA: TGTGCCAGCAATCCCGCCGGGACTCTCACCGGGGAGCTGTTTTTT. Full variable domain (outside the CDR3, taken from reference TRBV2 and TRBJ2-2): EPEVTQTPSHQVTQMGQEVILRCVPISNHLYFYWYRQILGQKVEFLVSFYNNEISEKSEIFDDQFSVERPDGSNFTLKIRSTKLEDSAMYFCASNPAGTLTGELFFGEGSRLTVL.

J is TRBJ2-7 and V is TRBV10-2; possibly TRBD1 or TRBD2 for D (5 bases each). The germline CDR1 and CDR2 sequences are WSHSY and SAAADI. The CDR3 loop spans 13 amino acids. Between the trimmed V and J ends, which lost 4 bases and 4 bases, there was a span of 11 bases. The CDR3 reads CASSVTEGYEQYF. CDR3 DNA sequence: TGCGCCAGCAGTGTTACTGAGGGGTACGAGCAGTACTTC.

This chain links TRBV18 with TRBJ2-3; 7 bases agree with TRBD1. The CDR3 length is 15 residues. V shed 6 bases, J shed 0 bases, and the junction held 6 bases outside the gene matches. Germline values: CDR1 KGHSH, CDR2 LQKENI. The CDR3 DNA follows: TGTGCCAGCTCCCCCGACAGGGCGAGCACAGATACGCAGTATTTT. It codes for CASSPDRASTDTQYF.